These 6 T cell receptor beta chains originate from one sample sequenced in a study of T-cell memory formation after mild COVID-19 (dated by TCRdb to the early 2020s). The library was generated by 5' RACE. TCRdb shows the sequencer as Illumina NovaSeq 6000. The public reads were reanalyzed by TCRdb: fastp trimming at Q25, MiXCR alignment, in-frame beta chains only. One record per CDR3 amino acid sequence lists the most common genes and DNA. The sample includes a few hundred thousand distinct CDR3 sequences, with 20% to 25% observed a single time. In total, the top ten clones hold under 25% of the sample. Sequencing used PBMCs or a T cell subset sorted from them (not recorded which). The receptors come from a man aged 18 to 29 who had mild COVID-19 (a few samples of this study predate the infection). The sample titles of this study are shuffled in the database, so cell type and time point are left out; the donor was told from shared clones.

The chain is built from TRBV27 and TRBJ1-5; D unresolved. V was trimmed by 2 bases and J by 2 bases, leaving 10 bases between them. Germline V gives CDR1 MNHEY, CDR2 SMNVEV (reference sequence). This CDR3 is built from 15 residues. CDR3 DNA: TGTGCCAGCAGTTTAAGGGCAGGCGGCAATCAGCCCCAGCATTTT. Translated: CASSLRAGGNQPQHF.

The V call is TRBV7-9, the J call TRBJ1-1; D ambiguous. The V gene's germline CDR1 is SEHNR and CDR2 FQNEAQ (reference sequence). V was cut by 3 bases and J by 0 bases, with 8 bases left in between. The CDR3 covers 14 residues. For the CDR3, the DNA is TGTGCCAGCAGCTTTACAGACGTGAACACTGAAGCTTTCTTT. This sequence encodes CASSFTDVNTEAFF.

The chain couples TRBV20-1 to TRBJ1-3, with D possibly being TRBD1 (5 bases). The V gene's germline CDR1 is DFQATT and CDR2 SNEGSKA (reference sequence). V shed 0 bases and J shed 0 bases, with 15 bases lying between them. CDR3 length: 17 residues. The chain's CDR3 is CSARDWVQGTSGNTIYF. For the CDR3, the DNA is TGCAGTGCTAGAGATTGGGTTCAGGGAACCTCTGGAAACACCATATATTTT.

This clonotype was counted only a few times. The chain couples TRBV7-9 to TRBJ2-2, with D hard to call. This CDR3 is 15 amino acids long. Looked up from germline, CDR1 is SEHNR and CDR2 is FQNEAQ (reference sequence). Trimming took 1 base from V and 4 from J, leaving 10 bases between them. The CDR3 sequence: CASSLDWSFTGELFF. CDR3 bases: TGTGCCAGCAGCTTAGATTGGTCCTTCACCGGGGAGCTGTTTTTT.

This chain uses TRBV9 with TRBJ2-3; D is undetermined. Germline assignment: CDR1 SGDLS and CDR2 YYNGEE. Trimming removed 3 bases from V and 6 bases from J, with 11 bases in between. The CDR3 loop spans 13 amino acids. Here the CDR3 DNA reads TGTGCCAGCAGCGGGAGCCTCTGGGATACGCAGTATTTT. Protein: CASSGSLWDTQYF. Full variable domain (remainder filled in from reference TRBV9 and TRBJ2-3): DSGVTQTPKHLITATGQRVTLRCSPRSGDLSVYWYQQSLDQGLQFLIQYYNGEERAKGNILERFSAQQFPDLHSELNLSSLELGDSALYFCASSGSLWDTQYFGPGTRLTVL.

This clonotype was picked up a small number of times. The rearrangement uses TRBV6-1 and TRBJ2-5; D is perhaps TRBD2 (5 bases). CDR1 is MNHNS, CDR2 SASEGT, per germline. Trimming removed 7 bases from V and 1 base from J, with 10 bases in between. The CDR3 sequence is 13 residues long. CDR3 DNA: TGTGCCAGCATTTTCGCGGGCCAAGAGACCCAGTACTTC. This sequence encodes CASIFAGQETQYF.